This paragraph covers one T cell receptor (beta chain) sequence. There is no known antigen for this receptor. No much larger clone exists at a distance of one base, and base qualities are not known. The study was a case-control design nested within a healthcare worker cohort in London, UK, with weekly nasopharyngeal swab PCR tests and blood sampling. Healthcare workers were enrolled in the week of the UK lockdown, from 23 to 31 March 2020, and were followed every week for up to roughly 15 weeks. The source of the sample is a study of early T cells in non-severe SARS-CoV-2 infection (dated by TCRdb to the early 2020s). General notes on the study: Because TCR sequencing was done on bulk RNA from unsorted whole blood, the alpha and beta chains could not be paired.

From the germline V gene (reference sequence), CDR1 is DFQATT and CDR2 is SNEGSKA. V gives up 6 bases and J gives up 0 bases, and the segment between their germline ends measures 15 bases. The CDR3, from cysteine to phenylalanine, totals 14 residues. The entry retains the CDR3 DNA only, 42 bases that are in frame from base 1. Broader findings and caveats from the paper: Matching against VDJdb was skewed toward anti-spike CD8 responses, likely underestimated virus-specific expansions, and missed private and CD4 specificities.

The library was generated by 5' RACE. TCRdb shows the sequencer as NextSeq 500. Unique molecular identifiers were attached to individual cDNA molecules in the TCR library protocol so that sequencing error and PCR bias could be corrected. Sequencing covered both TCR alpha and beta chains, and within each sample the abundances of alpha and beta sequences were tightly co-correlated. The paper's processing steps were these. Decombinator V4 was used to perform V gene, J gene and CDR3 annotation of TCR sequences. Expanded TCRs were defined as changing significantly between any two time points under a Poisson model with p below 0.0001. Abundances of TCRs were expressed as counts per million after normalisation to the total number of TCRs sequenced in each sample. TRAV1-2 paired with TRAJ12, TRAJ20 or TRAJ33 defined MAIT TCRs, while TRAV10 paired with TRAJ18 defined iNKT TCRs. VDJdb, accessed 1 November 2021, was searched for CMV, EBV and SARS-CoV-2 annotated TCRs, excluding TCRs annotated for multiple antigens. Clones were called with MiXCR by TCRdb after fastp trimmed the public reads at Q25, and only in-frame beta chains were retained. Rows are unified per CDR3 protein, each entry keeping the most common DNA and genes. The V and J calls follow TCRdb's processing rather than the paper's. Here the sample has approximately 69,000 distinct CDR3 sequences; approximately 12% occur a single time. Together, the top ten hold roughly 6% of the sample.

Material: whole blood. The receptor comes from an adult who was a healthcare worker with PCR-confirmed SARS-CoV-2 infection or an uninfected control (not recorded which). This sequence uses TRBV20-1 and TRBJ2-7; a tentative D call is TRBD2 (6 bases match). The CDR3 sequence is CSATIAEFSYEQYF. The DNA reads TGCAGTGCGACGATAGCGGAGTTCTCCTACGAGCAGTACTTC.